The 12 T cell receptor beta chains reported below all come from one sample, sequenced in a study of CD8 T cells in Susac syndrome. Random hexamers were used to reverse transcribe an amount of roughly 0.45 to 1 ug RNA. One entry per CDR3 protein, called by TCRdb with MiXCR from the immunoSEQ multiplex PCR reads. The repertoire holds some 120,000 distinct CDR3 sequences, around 94% seen once, with 0.2% to 0.25% in the top ten. Input material: CD8+ T cells from PBMCs. These TCRs come from a human donor with Susac syndrome.

The rearrangement joins TRBV20-1 to TRBJ2-7; D is possibly TRBD2 (6 bases). This CDR3 contains 14 residues. Germline V gene data show CDR1 as DFQATT and CDR2 as SNEGSKA (reference sequence). V gave up 3 bases and J gave up 7 bases, with 19 bases separating them. The CDR3 sequence is CSASGSREAIEQYF. DNA of the CDR3: TGCAGTGCTAGCGGGTCCAGGGAGGCGATAGAGCAGTACTTC.

The chain employs TRBV27 and TRBJ1-5; D gene unclear. The CDR3 sequence is 15 residues long. Germline V gene sequence: CDR1 MNHEY, CDR2 SMNVEV (reference sequence). V lost 1 base, J lost 9 bases, and 16 bases lay in between. The CDR3 reads CASSLYAEAIGPQHF. Here the CDR3 DNA reads TGTGCCAGCAGTTTATACGCAGAAGCCATCGGGCCCCAGCATTTT.

V gene TRBV6-5 combines with J gene TRBJ1-2, with 7 bases fitting TRBD1. The CDR3 length is 15 residues. CDR1 and CDR2 (germline): MNHEY, SVGAGI. With 3 bases clipped from V and 6 bases from J, the junction kept 10 bases outside the gene matches. DNA of the CDR3: TGTGCCAGCAGTTATAAAGGGGGCGTCCACGATGGCTACACCTTC. Its translation: CASSYKGGVHDGYTF.

This chain uses TRBV7-8 with TRBJ2-5; 9 nucleotides line up with TRBD1. CDR3 length: 16 amino acids. The ends lost 5 bases at V and 1 base at J; junction bases unmatched: 8. The germline V gene has CDR1 SGHVS and CDR2 FQNEAQ. The CDR3 sequence is CASSPLDRGAQETQYF. CDR3 bases: TGTGCCAGCAGCCCACTCGACAGGGGGGCCCAAGAGACCCAGTACTTC.

V is TRBV4-2 and J is TRBJ1-4; possibly TRBD1 for D (5 bases). Germline V gene sequence: CDR1 LGHNA, CDR2 YNFKEQ. V was clipped by 1 base and J by 10 bases, with 16 bases between them. This CDR3 comprises 15 residues. CDR3 amino acids: CASSQGGDPEGKLFF. CDR3 sequence (DNA): TGTGCCAGCAGCCAAGGGGGCGACCCTGAGGGAAAACTGTTTTTT.

This clonotype has only one observation. V and J are TRBV15 and TRBJ1-2, with 10 positions matching TRBD1. The CDR3 extends over 16 amino acids. Trimming cost V 0 bases and J 4 bases; bases outside gene matches: 5. The V gene's germline CDR1 is LNHNV and CDR2 YYDKDF (reference sequence). CDR3 residues: CATSRERQGARYGYTF. In DNA, the CDR3 is TGTGCCACCAGCAGAGAGCGACAGGGGGCCCGCTATGGCTACACCTTC.

The gene calls are TRBV6-5 and TRBJ2-1; D not certain. The CDR3 consists of 15 residues. The ends were cut back, 0 bases at V and 6 bases at J, with 12 bases in the middle. The germline gives CDR1 MNHEY, CDR2 SVGAGI. CDR3 DNA: TGTGCCAGCAGTTACTCCGCAGGTGCGGCCAATGAGCAGTTCTTC. As protein: CASSYSAGAANEQFF.

The chain uses TRBV5-6 and TRBJ1-2; a possible D gene is TRBD1 (6 bases). The V end was cut by 4 bases, the J end by 6 bases, with 16 bases between. CDR3 length: 14 residues. Germline values: CDR1 SGHDT, CDR2 YYEEEE. CDR3 residues: CASSRGPRGHGYTF. CDR3 bases: TGTGCCAGCAGCAGGGGCCCGCGGGGGCATGGCTACACCTTC.

V and J are TRBV18 and TRBJ2-7, with D tentatively TRBD1 (6 bases). The CDR3 totals 16 residues. V was trimmed by 0 bases and J by 1 base, leaving 13 bases between them. The germline V gene encodes CDR1 KGHSH and CDR2 LQKENI. DNA of the CDR3: TGTGCCAGCTCACCACCACCCGGACAGAGGTCCTACGAGCAGTACTTC. The encoded protein is CASSPPPGQRSYEQYF.

The V gene is TRBV15, the J gene TRBJ1-1; possibly TRBD1 for D (6 bases). The CDR3 length is 14 residues. V gave up 3 bases and J gave up 1 base, with 9 bases separating them. Germline loops: CDR1 LNHNV, CDR2 YYDKDF (reference sequence). The CDR3 DNA reads as TGTGCCACCAGCAGCCAGACAGGGAACACTGAAGCTTTCTTT. Amino acid sequence: CATSSQTGNTEAFF.

The genes are TRBV28 and TRBJ2-5; a possible D gene is TRBD2 (6 bases). Germline CDR1 is MDHEN and CDR2 is SYDVKM. The CDR3 contains 15 residues. Trimming left V 4 bases short and J 5 bases short, with 17 bases between. This chain's CDR3 is CASSSQGGFGETQYF. DNA for the CDR3: TGTGCCAGCAGTTCCCAGGGAGGTTTTGGGGAGACCCAGTACTTC.

This clonotype has only one observation. The rearrangement links TRBV19 to TRBJ2-2; no definite D call. CDR1 and CDR2 from the germline V gene are LNHDA and SQIVND (reference sequence). The V end was cut by 3 bases, the J end by 6 bases, with 8 bases between. The CDR3 runs to 13 residues. The chain's CDR3 is CASSISSSGELFF. The CDR3 DNA follows: TGTGCCAGTAGTATTTCGTCTTCCGGGGAGCTGTTTTTT. Combining the CDR3 with reference TRBV19 and TRBJ2-2 gives the whole variable domain DGGITQSPKYLFRKEGQNVTLSCEQNLNHDAMYWYRQDPGQGLRLIYYSQIVNDFQKGDIAEGYSVSREKKESFPLTVTSAQKNPTAFYLCASSISSSGELFFGEGSRLTVL.